Listed below are T cell receptor beta chains from one sample, sequenced in a study of CD8 T cells in ankylosing spondylitis. In TCRdb, the 5' RACE reads were re-called with MiXCR into one record per CDR3 protein. The sample holds around 890,000 distinct CDR3 sequences; approximately 10% are singletons and the top ten take more than 0.5%. Sequencing input: blood, either unsorted or a sorted T cell fraction (not recorded which). Receptor source: a male donor with ankylosing spondylitis. Both conserved end residues are part of each CDR3. Fields, in order: D gene, J gene, V gene, clone size, CDR3 protein, CDR3 DNA. D genes are given only for firm matches. Size tells how often a clone was seen (once, few, many) or the class of an expanded clone, and some rows leave it out.

TRBD2,TRBJ2-1,TRBV30,NA,CAWKQAGVREQFF,TGTGCCTGGAAGCAAGCGGGAGTGCGGGAGCAGTTCTTC
TRBD2,TRBJ2-6,TRBV4-1,NA,CASSQDPLQLAADSGANVLTF,TGCGCCAGCAGCCAAGATCCCCTTCAACTAGCGGCAGACTCTGGGGCCAACGTCCTGACTTTC
TRBD2,TRBJ2-4,TRBV19,few,CASSPPYSLAGVFLENIQYF,TGTGCCAGTAGTCCGCCCTATAGCCTAGCGGGAGTTTTTTTGGAAAACATTCAGTACTTC
NA,TRBJ1-2,TRBV6-5,NA,CASSYSWEGYGYTF,TGTGCCAGCAGTTACTCGTGGGAAGGCTATGGCTACACCTTC
TRBD2,TRBJ2-1,TRBV20-1,few,CSARARRTSGTPYNEQFF,TGCAGTGCTAGAGCCCGGCGGACTAGCGGGACCCCCTACAATGAGCAGTTCTTC
NA,TRBJ2-5,TRBV5-1,NA,CASTGQTYRETQYF,TGCGCCAGCACAGGACAGACCTATCGGGAGACCCAGTACTTC
NA,TRBJ2-3,TRBV4-2,few,CASSQADFTDTQYF,TGTGCCAGCAGCCAAGCTGACTTCACAGATACGCAGTATTTT
NA,TRBJ2-7,TRBV4-2,NA,CASSQDTGGLSYEQYF,TGTGCCAGCAGCCAAGATACCGGGGGGCTCTCCTACGAGCAGTACTTC
TRBD1,TRBJ2-5,TRBV29-1,many,CSVAGQGGGETQYF,TGCAGCGTTGCGGGACAGGGAGGAGGAGAGACCCAGTACTTC
NA,TRBJ1-2,TRBV20-1,few,CSARYGSEYGYTF,TGCAGTGCTAGATATGGGTCAGAATACGGCTACACCTTC
NA,TRBJ1-5,TRBV6-1,NA,CASSVLGYSNQPQHF,TGTGCCAGCAGTGTTTTGGGGTATAGCAATCAGCCCCAGCATTTT
TRBD2,TRBJ2-5,TRBV5-6,NA,CASSLPGGDETQYF,TGTGCCAGCAGCTTGCCGGGAGGGGATGAGACCCAGTACTTC
NA,TRBJ1-1,TRBV20-1,many,CSALGLATEAFF,TGCAGCGCCCTGGGGTTGGCCACTGAAGCTTTCTTT
NA,TRBJ1-5,TRBV6-1,NA,CASRALSNQPQHF,TGTGCCAGCAGGGCACTTAGCAATCAGCCCCAGCATTTT
TRBD2,TRBJ2-7,TRBV18,NA,CASSYTSGVIYEQYF,TGTGCCAGCTCATACACTAGCGGGGTTATCTACGAGCAGTACTTC
NA,TRBJ2-7,TRBV18,NA,CASSPWGGSDYEQYF,TGTGCCAGCTCACCATGGGGGGGCTCGGACTACGAGCAGTACTTC
NA,TRBJ2-7,TRBV2,few,CASVSSQIRAYEQYF,TGTGCCAGCGTTTCCTCTCAGATACGAGCGTACGAGCAGTACTTC
TRBD1,TRBJ2-7,TRBV9,NA,CASSVAMTGGYEQYF,TGTGCCAGCAGCGTAGCTATGACAGGGGGTTACGAGCAGTACTTC
TRBD2,TRBJ2-1,TRBV20-1,many,CSATRGLAGMDEQFF,TGCAGTGCAACCCGGGGACTAGCGGGAATGGATGAGCAGTTCTTC
TRBD1,TRBJ2-7,TRBV10-3,NA,CAISDGDRISYEQYF,TGTGCCATCAGTGACGGGGACAGAATCTCCTACGAGCAGTACTTC
NA,TRBJ1-5,TRBV5-8,NA,CAISLIGNQPQHF,TGTGCCATCAGCTTGATCGGCAATCAGCCCCAGCATTTT
NA,TRBJ1-2,TRBV5-1,NA,CASSLALGEGYTF,TGCGCCAGCAGCTTGGCCCTCGGAGAGGGCTACACCTTC
NA,TRBJ1-2,TRBV28,NA,CASHGTGSYGYTF,TGTGCCAGCCATGGGACGGGGAGCTATGGCTACACCTTC
TRBD1,TRBJ2-2,TRBV20-1,many,CSARGGYTGELFF,TGCAGTGCTCGAGGGGGCTACACCGGGGAGCTGTTTTTT
TRBD2,TRBJ2-3,TRBV20-1,few,CSATAGAADTQYF,TGCAGTGCTACGGCGGGAGCGGCAGATACGCAGTATTTT
TRBD2,TRBJ2-5,TRBV6-1,few,CASGLAGGIQETQYF,TGTGCCAGCGGGCTAGCGGGGGGAATCCAAGAGACCCAGTACTTC
TRBD1,TRBJ2-2,TRBV4-2,NA,CASSQGTGAGTRELFF,TGTGCCAGCAGCCAGGGGACAGGGGCCGGCACCCGGGAGCTGTTTTTT
TRBD1,TRBJ2-7,TRBV6-5,few,CASSYSGTGKLYEQYF,TGTGCCAGCAGTTACTCCGGGACAGGGAAGTTGTACGAGCAGTACTTC
TRBD1,TRBJ2-7,TRBV6-1,NA,CASTQHPGQSYEQYF,TGTGCCAGCACCCAACATCCGGGACAGTCCTACGAGCAGTACTTC
NA,TRBJ2-1,TRBV7-9,NA,CASSTQEGSEQFF,TGTGCCAGCAGCACCCAGGAAGGATCTGAGCAGTTCTTC
NA,TRBJ2-1,TRBV29-1,many,CSVDGLHYNEQFF,TGCAGCGTTGACGGCCTGCATTACAATGAGCAGTTCTTC
NA,TRBJ1-4,TRBV20-1,many,CSARDKPGDEKLFF,TGCAGTGCTAGAGATAAGCCCGGGGATGAAAAACTGTTTTTT
TRBD1,TRBJ2-1,TRBV20-1,few,CSATGGNYNEQFF,TGCAGTGCTACAGGGGGCAACTACAATGAGCAGTTCTTC
NA,TRBJ2-7,TRBV6-5,few,CASSYRGKGEQYF,TGTGCCAGCAGTTATCGGGGGAAGGGAGAGCAGTACTTC
NA,TRBJ2-1,TRBV12-3/TRBV12-4,few,CASGPLRDSHNREQFF,TGTGCCAGCGGACCGCTGCGGGACAGTCACAATCGCGAGCAGTTCTTC
NA,TRBJ2-1,TRBV10-3,NA,CAIRLGSSYNEQFF,TGTGCCATCAGATTAGGAAGCTCCTACAATGAGCAGTTCTTC
NA,TRBJ2-2,TRBV4-1,few,CASSGGATGELFF,TGCGCCAGCAGCGGGGGGGCCACCGGGGAGCTGTTTTTT